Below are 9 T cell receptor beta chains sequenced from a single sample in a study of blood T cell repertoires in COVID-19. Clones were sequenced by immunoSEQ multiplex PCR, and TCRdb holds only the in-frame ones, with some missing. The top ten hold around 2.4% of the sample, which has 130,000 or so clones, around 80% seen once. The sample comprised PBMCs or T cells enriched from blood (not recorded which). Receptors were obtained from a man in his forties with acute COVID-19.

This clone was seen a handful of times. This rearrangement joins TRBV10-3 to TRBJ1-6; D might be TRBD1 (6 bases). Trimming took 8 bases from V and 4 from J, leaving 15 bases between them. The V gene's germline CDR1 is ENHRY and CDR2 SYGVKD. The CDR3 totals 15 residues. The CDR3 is CAIHRTDDYNSPLHF. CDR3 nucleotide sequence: TGTGCCATCCACCGGACAGATGATTATAATTCACCCCTCCACTTT.

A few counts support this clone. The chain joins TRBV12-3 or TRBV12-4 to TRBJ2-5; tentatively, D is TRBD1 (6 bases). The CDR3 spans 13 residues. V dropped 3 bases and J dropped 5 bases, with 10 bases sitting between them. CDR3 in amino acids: CASSFSRGETQYF. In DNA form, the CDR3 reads TGTGCCAGCAGTTTCTCGAGGGGGGAGACCCAGTACTTC.

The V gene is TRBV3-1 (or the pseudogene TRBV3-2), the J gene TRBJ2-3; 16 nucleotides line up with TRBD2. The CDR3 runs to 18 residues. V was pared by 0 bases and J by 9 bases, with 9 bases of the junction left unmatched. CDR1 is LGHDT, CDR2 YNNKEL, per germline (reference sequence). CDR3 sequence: CASSQDLGLAGGEKTQYF. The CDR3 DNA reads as TGTGCCAGCAGCCAAGATTTGGGACTAGCGGGAGGGGAGAAGACGCAGTATTTT.

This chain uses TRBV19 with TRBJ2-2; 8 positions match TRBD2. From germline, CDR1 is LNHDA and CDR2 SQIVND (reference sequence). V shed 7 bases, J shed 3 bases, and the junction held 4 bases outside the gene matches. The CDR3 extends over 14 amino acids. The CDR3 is CASKSGSHTGELFF. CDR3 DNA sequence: TGTGCCAGTAAGAGCGGGAGCCACACCGGGGAGCTGTTTTTT.

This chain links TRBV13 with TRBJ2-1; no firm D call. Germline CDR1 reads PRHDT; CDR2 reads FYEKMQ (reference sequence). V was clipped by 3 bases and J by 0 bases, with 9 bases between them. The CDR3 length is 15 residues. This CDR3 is CASSFDISSYNEQFF. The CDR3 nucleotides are TGTGCCAGCAGCTTCGACATCAGCTCCTACAATGAGCAGTTCTTC.

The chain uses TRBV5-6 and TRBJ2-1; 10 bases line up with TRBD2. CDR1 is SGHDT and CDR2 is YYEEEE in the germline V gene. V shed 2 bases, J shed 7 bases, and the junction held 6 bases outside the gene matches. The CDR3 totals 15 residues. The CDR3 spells CASSLGSGRGNEQFF. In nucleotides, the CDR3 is TGTGCCAGCAGCTTAGGGAGCGGGAGGGGTAATGAGCAGTTCTTC.

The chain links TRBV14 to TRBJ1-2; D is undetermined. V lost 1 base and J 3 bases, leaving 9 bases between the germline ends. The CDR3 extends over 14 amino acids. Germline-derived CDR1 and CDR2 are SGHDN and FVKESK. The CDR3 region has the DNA TGTGCCAGCAGCCAAGGTTACAGCTACTATGGCTACACCTTC. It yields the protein CASSQGYSYYGYTF.

CDR3 in DNA: TGTGCCAGCAGCACGCTAGGGGGCACAATAACTGAGCAGTTCTTC. Protein product: CASSTLGGTITEQFF. The chain uses TRBV7-2 and TRBJ2-1, with 7 bases identical to TRBD1. This CDR3 is built from 15 residues. Germline-derived CDR1 and CDR2 are SGHTA and FQGNSA. V trimming: 5 bases; J trimming: 9 bases; junction bases outside the gene matches: 13.

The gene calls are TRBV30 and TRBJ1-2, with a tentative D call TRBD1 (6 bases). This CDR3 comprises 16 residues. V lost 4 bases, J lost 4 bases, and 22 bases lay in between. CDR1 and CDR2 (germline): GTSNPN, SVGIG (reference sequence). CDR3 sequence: CAWIPAVVGGSYGYTF. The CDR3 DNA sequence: TGTGCCTGGATTCCCGCCGTGGTAGGGGGTAGCTATGGCTACACCTTC.